The clone carrying this T cell receptor (beta chain) has a count of ten or more. Template material for amplifying TCR beta CDR3 regions consisted of RNA transcripts. The primer set for the first-round RT-PCR of the TCR CDR3 was HTBI. TCRdb reanalysed the multiplex PCR reads using MiXCR and keeps one entry per CDR3 protein. The table lists 450,000 to 550,000 distinct CDR3 sequences, roughly a quarter of them singletons. The sample is drawn from a study of T cells in Graves' hyperthyroidism and ophthalmopathy. Trimming took off 0 bases at V and 2 bases at J, with 11 bases between the two ends. Germline CDR1 reads LNHNV; CDR2 reads YYDKDF (reference sequence). This CDR3 spans 16 amino acids. Each diagnosis was grounded in clinical symptoms, serum thyroxine and TRAb, thyroid ultrasound, and orbital computed tomography. PBMCs were obtained from approximately 9.2 ml fresh peripheral blood.

This sequence was found in a young woman with Graves' ophthalmopathy. The chain carries TRBV15 and TRBJ1-3; D remains unclear. The specimen sequenced was blood. The CDR3 DNA follows: TGTGCCACCAGCAGAGATCTAACAGCCGCTGGAAACACCATATATTTT. Amino acids: CATSRDLTAAGNTIYF.